Below, 29 T cell receptor beta chains from the same sample are listed, as sequenced in a study of blood T cell repertoires in COVID-19. The data were produced by immunoSEQ multiplex PCR, yet TCRdb's version contains in-frame clones alone and is incomplete. Of some 200,000 clones listed, over 75% are singletons. The sequenced material came from peripheral blood. All receptors derive from a human donor in a cohort sampled during active COVID-19.

This rearrangement joins TRBV9 to TRBJ2-6; the match to TRBD1 covers 10 bases. In germline, CDR1 is SGDLS, CDR2 YYNGEE. This CDR3 contains 18 residues. Trimming took 0 bases from V and 0 from J; bases not matched to a gene: 3. CDR3 nucleotide sequence: TGTGCCAGCAGCGTAGAAGGGACAGGGGCCTCTGGGGCCAACGTCCTGACTTTC. Encoded protein: CASSVEGTGASGANVLTF. Variable domain in full (rest from reference TRBV9 and TRBJ2-6): DSGVTQTPKHLITATGQRVTLRCSPRSGDLSVYWYQQSLDQGLQFLIQYYNGEERAKGNILERFSAQQFPDLHSELNLSSLELGDSALYFCASSVEGTGASGANVLTFGAGSRLTVL.

This chain joins TRBV13 and TRBJ1-4; no definite D call. V lost 0 bases and J 10 bases, leaving 12 bases between the germline ends. The CDR3 consists of 14 residues. The germline V gene encodes CDR1 PRHDT and CDR2 FYEKMQ (reference sequence). CDR3 protein: CASSLGWSAGKLFF. CDR3 DNA sequence: TGTGCCAGCAGCTTAGGGTGGAGTGCGGGAAAACTGTTTTTT.

This clone was observed a single time. The chain joins TRBV5-1 to TRBJ1-6; 9 bases are a match to TRBD1. CDR1 is SGHRS, CDR2 YFSETQ, per germline. The CDR3 length is 14 residues. Unmatched junction bases numbered 6, after V lost 4 bases and J lost 10 bases. The CDR3 sequence: CASSGWTGDSPLHF. In DNA form, the CDR3 reads TGCGCCAGCAGCGGGTGGACAGGGGACTCACCCCTCCACTTT.

The V and J genes are TRBV6-5 and TRBJ1-2; D perhaps matches TRBD1 (6 bases). The length of the CDR3 is 15 residues. Germline CDR1 and CDR2: MNHEY and SVGAGI. Trimming removed 0 bases at V and 8 bases at J, with 16 bases between. CDR3 residues: CASSYSNRAIGGYTF. The CDR3, as DNA: TGTGCCAGCAGTTACTCGAACAGGGCGATAGGAGGCTACACCTTC.

The chain uses TRBV3-1 (or the pseudogene TRBV3-2) and TRBJ1-4, with TRBD1 identical over 8 bases. This CDR3 is built from 18 residues. Germline V lookup: CDR1 LGHDT, CDR2 YNNKEL (reference sequence). V shed 6 bases and J 8 bases; nucleotides not matched to a gene: 20. The CDR3 bases are TGTGCCAGCAGTTTTGGGGCCCCAGGGGGCGCCCTGGGGGAAAAACTGTTTTTT. Translating it yields CASSFGAPGGALGEKLFF.

The rearrangement joins TRBV7-8 to TRBJ1-1; tentatively, D is TRBD1 (5 bases). Trimming cost V 5 bases and J 1 base, with 11 bases left between them. Looked up from germline, CDR1 is SGHVS and CDR2 is FQNEAQ. There are 14 residues in the CDR3. CDR3 protein: CASSIGAPNTEAFF. CDR3 bases: TGTGCCAGCAGCATTGGGGCACCGAACACTGAAGCTTTCTTT.

This clone was picked up a small number of times. The rearrangement links TRBV5-1 to TRBJ2-3, with a possible D match to TRBD1 (5 bases). Germline V gene data show CDR1 as SGHRS and CDR2 as YFSETQ. Trimming took 0 bases from V and 4 from J, leaving 12 bases between them. This CDR3 region has 15 residues. CDR3 amino acids: CASSLGQGNADTQYF. The CDR3 DNA reads TGCGCCAGCAGCTTGGGGCAGGGAAATGCAGATACGCAGTATTTT. The variable domain in full, completed from reference TRBV5-1 and TRBJ2-3, reads KAGVTQTPRYLIKTRGQQVTLSCSPISGHRSVSWYQQTPGQGLQFLFEYFSETQRNKGNFPGRFSGRQFSNSRSEMNVSTLELGDSALYLCASSLGQGNADTQYFGPGTRLTVL.

This rearrangement joins TRBV3-1 (or the pseudogene TRBV3-2) to TRBJ2-5, with D maybe TRBD2 (5 bases). The CDR3 contains 12 residues. Looked up from germline, CDR1 is LGHDT and CDR2 is YNNKEL (reference sequence). Trimming took off 1 base at V and 5 bases at J, with 5 bases between the two ends. This CDR3 is CASSQGTETQYF. For the CDR3, the DNA is TGTGCCAGCAGCCAAGGGACTGAGACCCAGTACTTC.

Of note for this clone: This sequence may be a read error, since a much larger clone differs from it by one base. The chain recombines TRBV19 with TRBJ1-3; 9 bases are shared with TRBD1. The V segment lost 4 bases and the J segment 4 bases; nucleotides outside the gene matches: 2. The germline V gene encodes CDR1 LNHDA and CDR2 SQIVND (reference sequence). This CDR3 has 14 amino acids. For the CDR3, the DNA is TGTGCCAGTAGTAGGACAGGGGTCGGAAACACCATATATTTT. Amino acid sequence: CASSRTGVGNTIYF.

The gene calls are TRBV24-1 and TRBJ1-2; no clear D gene. The CDR3 is 12 residues long. The ends were cut back, 9 bases at V and 8 bases at J, with 15 bases in the middle. Looked up from germline, CDR1 is KGHDR and CDR2 is SFDVKD. CDR3 protein: CATFSGFEGYTF. CDR3 in DNA: TGTGCCACCTTTTCAGGCTTTGAGGGCTACACCTTC.

The V and J genes are TRBV5-4 and TRBJ1-6; 8 bases line up with TRBD1. The CDR3 extends over 15 amino acids. CDR1 is SGHNT, CDR2 YYREEE, per germline (reference sequence). The V and J ends lost 5 bases and 6 bases, in that order; junction bases with no gene match: 7. DNA of the CDR3: TGTGCCAGCAGTCCAGGGGGCCCGGTTAATTCACCCCTCCACTTT. The encoded protein is CASSPGGPVNSPLHF.

CDR3 in amino acids: CASSISRQGMRYNEQFF. CDR3 in DNA: TGTGCCAGTAGTATCTCCCGACAGGGGATGAGGTACAATGAGCAGTTCTTC. V gene TRBV19 combines with J gene TRBJ2-1, with 8 bases matching TRBD1. This CDR3 is built from 17 residues. CDR1 is LNHDA and CDR2 is SQIVND in the germline V gene (reference sequence). V shed 3 bases and J 4 bases; nucleotides not matched to a gene: 11.

CDR3 loop: CASSKAQKDRGDGETQYF. DNA of the CDR3: TGTGCCAGCAGCAAAGCCCAAAAAGACAGGGGCGATGGGGAGACCCAGTACTTC. V usage is TRBV21-1 and J usage is TRBJ2-5; the table's D call of TRBD1 was not tested on the DNA. TRBV21-1 counts as a pseudogene. CDR3 size: 18 residues.

This clone was counted at least ten times. CDR3 region: CASSQEQGMGQPQHF. The CDR3 bases are TGTGCCAGCAGCCAAGAACAGGGGATGGGGCAGCCCCAGCATTTT. The chain has TRBV4-2 and TRBJ1-5; TRBD1 matches at 7 bases. This CDR3 has 15 amino acids. Germline V gene data show CDR1 as LGHNA and CDR2 as YNFKEQ. V trimming: 0 bases; J trimming: 7 bases; junction bases outside the gene matches: 6.

The chain is built from TRBV7-9 and TRBJ2-7; TRBD1 might be the D (6 bases). V shed 7 bases and J shed 5 bases, with 12 bases lying between them. The germline V gene encodes CDR1 SEHNR and CDR2 FQNEAQ (reference sequence). There are 12 residues in the CDR3. CDR3 amino acids: CASTVGAHEQYF. The CDR3 DNA reads as TGTGCCAGCACCGTGGGGGCCCACGAGCAGTACTTC.

This clone was observed many times. Other nucleotide sequences from this sample produce the same CDR3. The chain joins TRBV4-2 to TRBJ2-7, with 10 bases aligning to TRBD2. The CDR3 runs to 16 residues. CDR1 is LGHNA and CDR2 is YNFKEQ in the germline V gene. J lost 1 base, V lost 3 bases, and 6 bases had no gene match. The DNA for the CDR3 is TGTGCCAGCAGCCAGGGGGTACTAGCGGGATCCTACGAGCAGTACTTC. It codes for CASSQGVLAGSYEQYF.

This clone has only a few counts. The V call is TRBV2, the J call TRBJ1-5; D call uncertain. Germline V gene data show CDR1 as SNHLY and CDR2 as FYNNEI. V lost 0 bases to trimming and J lost 4 bases, with 10 bases between them. There are 15 residues in the CDR3. The CDR3 region is CASSEAKAGNQPQHF. The CDR3 DNA is TGTGCCAGCAGTGAAGCAAAAGCGGGGAATCAGCCCCAGCATTTT.

The chain uses TRBV29-1 and TRBJ2-1, with TRBD2 matching 10 bases. CDR1 SQVTM and CDR2 ANQGSEA come from the germline V gene. CDR3 length equals 15 residues. J gave up 5 bases and V 0 bases, and 4 bases lay outside the gene matches. DNA of the CDR3: TGCAGCGTTGAAGATTTCGGGACTAGCGACAATGAGCAGTTCTTC. Its protein product is CSVEDFGTSDNEQFF.

Concerning this clone: This sample includes further DNA sequences coding for the same CDR3. The V and J genes are TRBV11-2 and TRBJ1-3; D gene uncertain. Germline CDR1 is SGHAT and CDR2 is FQNNGV. This CDR3 is built from 14 residues. The V gene lost 5 bases and the J gene lost 0 bases, with 8 bases spanning the gap. CDR3 amino acids: CASSPGLSGNTIYF. The CDR3 DNA reads as TGTGCCAGCAGCCCAGGTCTCTCTGGAAACACCATATATTTT. The entire variable domain, with the rest obtained from reference TRBV11-2 and TRBJ1-3, is as follows: EAGVAQSPRYKIIEKRQSVAFWCNPISGHATLYWYQQILGQGPKLLIQFQNNGVVDDSQLPKDRFSAERLKGVDSTLKIQPAKLEDSAVYLCASSPGLSGNTIYFGEGSWLTVV.

The chain employs TRBV7-8 and TRBJ2-1, with D possibly TRBD1 on 5 matching bases. The germline V and J ends were trimmed by 3 bases and 0 bases, with 12 bases remaining between them. The CDR3 runs to 16 residues. Germline CDR1 and CDR2: SGHVS and FQNEAQ. CDR3 sequence (DNA): TGTGCCAGCAGCTTCTACAGGTCCAGCTCCTACAATGAGCAGTTCTTC. This encodes CASSFYRSSSYNEQFF.

This clone was seen a few times. The rearrangement joins TRBV24-1 to TRBJ2-1, with D perhaps TRBD2 (6 bases). Germline CDR1 is KGHDR and CDR2 is SFDVKD. The V end was cut by 3 bases, the J end by 6 bases, with 14 bases between. This CDR3 region has 15 residues. CDR3 nucleotides: TGTGCCACCAGTGATCTGCGACCCGGGGGCAATGAGCAGTTCTTC. Its protein is CATSDLRPGGNEQFF.

The J gene is TRBJ1-1, the V gene TRBV4-2; no reliable D call. This CDR3 comprises 12 residues. V gave up 6 bases and J gave up 7 bases, with 12 bases separating them. Germline lookup yields CDR1 LGHNA and CDR2 YNFKEQ. DNA of the CDR3: TGTGCCAGCAGTGAGGGATGGGGTGAAGCTTTCTTT. This codes for CASSEGWGEAFF.

V is TRBV2 and J is TRBJ1-1, with D possibly matching TRBD1 (6 bases). The CDR3 spans 13 residues. Per germline, CDR1 SNHLY and CDR2 FYNNEI. V was cut by 6 bases and J by 1 base, with 9 bases left in between. CDR3 sequence (DNA): TGTGCCAGCAGCTTGGGACAGAACACTGAAGCTTTCTTT. Its translation: CASSLGQNTEAFF.

This clone has a single count. The J gene is TRBJ1-2, the V gene TRBV4-1, with 7 bases matching TRBD1. The CDR3 covers 17 residues. The V segment lost 8 bases and the J segment 1 base; nucleotides outside the gene matches: 16. Germline lookup yields CDR1 MGHRA and CDR2 YSYEKL. CDR3 bases: TGCGCCAGCGCACAGCCTGGGAACCGACAGGGTAACTATGGCTACACCTTC. Protein sequence: CASAQPGNRQGNYGYTF.

This clone was observed a few times. The gene calls are TRBV3-1 (or the pseudogene TRBV3-2) and TRBJ1-6; no clear D gene. Trimming took off 1 base at V and 0 bases at J, with 13 bases between the two ends. The CDR3 is made up of 18 amino acids. Germline lookup yields CDR1 LGHDT and CDR2 YNNKEL (reference sequence). The CDR3 nucleotides read TGTGCCAGCAGCCAAGGTCCGGAGGCGAGCTCCTATAATTCACCCCTCCACTTT. As protein: CASSQGPEASSYNSPLHF.

V and J are TRBV29-1 and TRBJ1-2; D uncertain. CDR1 SQVTM and CDR2 ANQGSEA come from the germline V gene. The V end lost 1 base, the J end lost 7 bases, and 16 bases lay between the germline ends. The CDR3 totals 14 residues. The DNA for the CDR3 is TGCAGCGTTGAAGGGGGAGTTCGTGAGGGTGGCTACACCTTC. Translating it yields CSVEGGVREGGYTF.

This clone was recorded once. V usage is TRBV28 and J usage is TRBJ1-2; 9 bases are shared with TRBD1. The CDR3 has 21 amino acids. The germline gives CDR1 MDHEN, CDR2 SYDVKM. J was trimmed by 4 bases and V by 4 bases; bases with no gene match: 25. The CDR3 is CASSSSPIDRTGAYLFYGYTF. The CDR3 coding sequence is TGTGCCAGCAGTTCGTCCCCAATCGATCGGACAGGGGCCTACCTTTTCTATGGCTACACCTTC.

The chain carries TRBV30 and TRBJ1-6, with D unresolved. Germline lookup yields CDR1 GTSNPN and CDR2 SVGIG (reference sequence). CDR3 size: 13 residues. Trimming removed 4 bases at V and 6 bases at J, with 10 bases between. CDR3 DNA sequence: TGTGCCTGGATGCAGGCACTTAATTCACCCCTCCACTTT. Translated, it gives CAWMQALNSPLHF.

CDR3 in amino acids: CASSPREPARVYEQYF. The CDR3 DNA follows: TGTGCCAGCAGTCCACGGGAGCCGGCTCGTGTATACGAGCAGTACTTC. V is TRBV27 and J is TRBJ2-7; maybe TRBD2 (6 bases). The V end lost 5 bases, the J end lost 4 bases, and 21 bases lay between the germline ends. The V gene's germline CDR1 is MNHEY and CDR2 SMNVEV (reference sequence). This CDR3 spans 16 amino acids.